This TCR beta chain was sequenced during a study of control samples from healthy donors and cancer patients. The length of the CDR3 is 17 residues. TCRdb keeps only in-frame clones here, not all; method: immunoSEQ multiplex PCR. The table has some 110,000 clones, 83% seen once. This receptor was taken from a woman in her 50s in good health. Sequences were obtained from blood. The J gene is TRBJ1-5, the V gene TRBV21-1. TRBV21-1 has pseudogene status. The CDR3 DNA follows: TGTGCCAGCAGCAAAAGCGTGGCAGCTTATAGCAATCAGCCCCAGCATTTT. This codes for CASSKSVAAYSNQPQHF.